These 3 T cell receptor beta chains share one sample of origin, sequenced in a study of blood T cell repertoires in COVID-19. TCRdb's table, derived via immunoSEQ multiplex PCR, lists solely in-frame clones and lacks some. This table has 15,000 to 25,000 clones, 85% to 95% appearing once. Sample: peripheral blood. The origin of the receptors is a woman in her 50s with active COVID-19.

This chain connects TRBV3-1 (or the pseudogene TRBV3-2) to TRBJ2-2, with no clear D. This CDR3 has 11 residues. Germline V lookup: CDR1 LGHDT, CDR2 YNNKEL (reference sequence). Trimming cost V 5 bases and J 14 bases, with 12 bases left between them. The CDR3 region is CASSTHLHLFF. The CDR3 DNA reads TGTGCCAGCAGCACTCACCTTCACCTGTTTTTT.

This clone was detected once. The rearrangement links TRBV14 to TRBJ1-1, with a tentative D call TRBD1 (6 bases). V lost 4 bases to trimming and J lost 0 bases, with 12 bases between them. This CDR3 comprises 15 residues. Looked up from germline, CDR1 is SGHDN and CDR2 is FVKESK. In nucleotides, the CDR3 is TGTGCCAGCAGCCTGATACAGGGAATGAACACTGAAGCTTTCTTT. Translation: CASSLIQGMNTEAFF.

This clone was recorded only once. V is TRBV7-6 and J is TRBJ2-5; D is undetermined. Germline V lookup: CDR1 SGHVS, CDR2 FNYEAQ. The CDR3 runs to 13 residues. V was pared by 3 bases and J by 5 bases, with 10 bases between. The CDR3: CASSFGAVETQYF. In DNA, the CDR3 is TGTGCCAGCAGCTTTGGCGCGGTTGAGACCCAGTACTTC.